The 12 T cell receptor beta chains below were found in one sample sequenced in a study of early T cells in non-severe SARS-CoV-2 infection. TCRdb reprocessed the 5' RACE reads with MiXCR, giving one entry per CDR3 protein. The sample has around 70,000 distinct CDR3 sequences, around 8.7% seen once; the top ten hold roughly 3.2%. Sequencing was done on a sample of whole blood. These receptors came from an adult who was a healthcare worker with PCR-confirmed SARS-CoV-2 infection or an uninfected control (not recorded which).

The sample holds a few counts of this clonotype. The gene calls are TRBV28 and TRBJ2-3, with TRBD2 matching over 12 bases. The junction had 18 bases not matched to a gene; V was cut back by 11 bases and J by 0 bases. Germline assignment: CDR1 MDHEN and CDR2 SYDVKM. CDR3 size: 19 residues. CDR3 nucleotides: TGTGCCCTCTGCGGGGGACTAGCGGGCGACTTTTCTAGCACAGATACGCAGTATTTT. It yields the protein CALCGGLAGDFSSTDTQYF.

This clonotype was seen ten or more times. The chain is built from TRBV29-1 and TRBJ2-5, with TRBD2 matching 7 bases. The CDR3 covers 12 residues. The germline V gene encodes CDR1 SQVTM and CDR2 ANQGSEA. Unmatched junction bases numbered 4, after V lost 3 bases and J lost 6 bases. Here the CDR3 DNA reads TGCAGCGTTGAGCGGGAGTGGAAGACCCAGTACTTC. As protein: CSVEREWKTQYF.

This chain links TRBV11-3 with TRBJ2-1; unclear D gene. The CDR3 consists of 14 residues. The germline V gene encodes CDR1 SGHNT and CDR2 YENEEA. The V end lost 3 bases, the J end lost 5 bases, and 11 bases lay between the germline ends. The CDR3 loop reads CASSLEAYDNEQFF. The CDR3 nucleotides are TGTGCCAGCAGCTTGGAAGCTTACGACAATGAGCAGTTCTTC.

J is TRBJ1-2 and V is TRBV11-3, with D tentatively TRBD1 (5 bases). The CDR3 is made up of 13 amino acids. CDR1 and CDR2 from the germline V gene are SGHNT and YENEEA. Between the trimmed V and J ends, which lost 8 bases and 5 bases, there was a span of 15 bases. The CDR3: CASPNDSRYGYTF. The CDR3 nucleotides read TGTGCCAGCCCCAACGACAGTCGGTATGGCTACACCTTC.

The V call is TRBV7-9, the J call TRBJ2-7, with a possible D match to TRBD2 (5 bases). This CDR3 spans 16 amino acids. The V and J ends lost 0 bases and 3 bases respectively, with 15 bases between them. Looked up from germline, CDR1 is SEHNR and CDR2 is FQNEAQ (reference sequence). As DNA, the CDR3 is TGTGCCAGCAGCTTAGCTCCGGACTGGAACCACTACGAGCAGTACTTC. Translating gives CASSLAPDWNHYEQYF.

This clonotype was recorded a few times. CDR3 residues: CASSPPTGESGYGYTF. Written as DNA, the CDR3 is TGTGCCAGCAGCCCTCCGACAGGGGAGAGCGGCTATGGCTACACCTTC. V usage is TRBV7-9 and J usage is TRBJ1-2; 8 nucleotides agree with TRBD1. The V and J ends lost 5 bases and 4 bases, in that order; junction bases with no gene match: 12. This CDR3 has 16 amino acids. The V gene's germline CDR1 is SEHNR and CDR2 FQNEAQ (reference sequence).

This clonotype came up a few times. The chain employs TRBV3-1 and TRBJ2-7; maybe TRBD2 (5 bases). The germline gives CDR1 LGHDT, CDR2 YNNKEL (reference sequence). CDR3 length: 13 residues. V was clipped by 4 bases and J by 6 bases, with 13 bases between them. This chain's CDR3 is CASSPNSGGEQYF. The DNA for the CDR3 is TGTGCCAGCAGCCCAAATTCTGGAGGCGAGCAGTACTTC.

Ten or more counts support this clonotype. The CDR3 sequence is CASSQDTGQGARQPQHF. The CDR3, as DNA: TGCGCCAGCAGCCAAGACACAGGACAGGGGGCGAGACAGCCCCAGCATTTT. The chain has TRBV4-1 and TRBJ1-5; 11 bases agree with TRBD1. This CDR3 is 17 amino acids long. Germline V CDR1 and CDR2: MGHRA, YSYEKL. Trimming removed 0 bases from V and 7 bases from J; junction bases left unmatched: 8.

The chain's CDR3 is CASSFDHNQPQHF. As DNA, the CDR3 is TGTGCCAGCAGTTTTGATCACAATCAGCCCCAGCATTTT. V gene TRBV6-2 or TRBV6-3 combines with J gene TRBJ1-5; D is undetermined. Germline assignment: CDR1 MNHEY and CDR2 SVGEGT. The CDR3 totals 13 residues. Trimming removed 4 bases from V and 3 bases from J, with 7 bases in between.

This clonotype was picked up a small number of times. V is TRBV19 and J is TRBJ1-5, with a tentative D call TRBD1 (6 bases). CDR1 is LNHDA, CDR2 SQIVND, per germline (reference sequence). The CDR3 runs 13 residues. Trimming stripped 4 bases from V and 7 bases from J, with 11 bases between. CDR3 sequence: CASSTGAKQPQHF. CDR3 nucleotide sequence: TGTGCCAGTAGTACAGGGGCTAAACAGCCCCAGCATTTT.

Details on this clonotype: It is likely a read error, because the conserved phenylalanine at the end of the CDR3 is missing. The rearrangement joins TRBV24-1 to TRBJ2-2; tentatively, D is TRBD1 (6 bases). The ends were cut back, 7 bases at V and 2 bases at J, with 13 bases in the middle. From germline, CDR1 is KGHDR and CDR2 SFDVKD. The CDR3 spans 15 residues. The CDR3 spells CATRVTGDNTGELFS. Here the CDR3 DNA reads TGTGCCACCAGGGTGACAGGAGATAACACCGGGGAGCTGTTTTCT.

This clonotype was counted a few times. The chain carries TRBV7-3 and TRBJ2-5; 14 bases are a match to TRBD2. Germline lookup yields CDR1 SGHTA and CDR2 FQGTGA. The CDR3 has 16 residues. V lost 5 bases to trimming and J lost 2 bases; unmatched junction nucleotides: 4. CDR3: CASSEGTSGSQETQYF. CDR3 nucleotides: TGTGCCAGCAGCGAAGGGACTAGCGGGAGTCAAGAGACCCAGTACTTC.